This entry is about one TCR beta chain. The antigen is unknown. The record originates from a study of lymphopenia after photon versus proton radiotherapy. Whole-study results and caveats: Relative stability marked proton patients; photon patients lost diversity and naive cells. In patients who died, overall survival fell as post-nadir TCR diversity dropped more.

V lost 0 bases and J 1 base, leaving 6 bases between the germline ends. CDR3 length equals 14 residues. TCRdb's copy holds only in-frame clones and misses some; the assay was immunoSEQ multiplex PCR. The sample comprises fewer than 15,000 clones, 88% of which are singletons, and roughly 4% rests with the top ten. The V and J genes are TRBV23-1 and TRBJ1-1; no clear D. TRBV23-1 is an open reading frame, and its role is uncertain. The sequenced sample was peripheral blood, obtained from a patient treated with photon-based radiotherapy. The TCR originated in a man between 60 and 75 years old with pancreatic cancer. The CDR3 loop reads CASSQSSGNTEAFF. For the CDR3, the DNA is TGCGCCAGCAGTCAATCTAGCGGGAACACTGAAGCTTTCTTT.